The 25 T cell receptor beta chains below come from one sample, sequenced in a study of cytomegalovirus exposure and HLA in healthy donors. The PCR ran on 60 Vbeta and 13 Jbeta primers. The method was immunoSEQ multiplex PCR; TCRdb's version includes in-frame clones alone and lacks a portion of them. The sample holds about 68,000 clones, approximately 80% seen once. Sequenced: PBMCs. These receptors all come from a human donor in good health.

The chain uses TRBV27 and TRBJ1-5; TRBD1 might be the D (5 bases). Germline CDR1 MNHEY, CDR2 SMNVEV (reference sequence). The CDR3 loop spans 17 amino acids. The V end lost 4 bases, the J end lost 0 bases, and 16 bases lay between the germline ends. CDR3 sequence reads: CASSSSLTVYSNQPQHF. The CDR3 nucleotides read TGTGCCAGCAGTTCGAGCCTGACAGTATATAGCAATCAGCCCCAGCATTTT.

This clone occurred a few times. J is TRBJ2-1 and V is TRBV29-1; perhaps TRBD2 as D (6 bases). V lost 5 bases and J 6 bases, leaving 17 bases between the germline ends. The length of the CDR3 is 14 residues. The germline V gene encodes CDR1 SQVTM and CDR2 ANQGSEA. DNA for the CDR3: TGCAGCGTTTCGTTCCCAGGAGGGGCCAATGAGCAGTTCTTC. Protein product: CSVSFPGGANEQFF.

This rearrangement joins TRBV6-6 to TRBJ1-4; 8 nucleotides align to TRBD1. The CDR3 extends over 16 amino acids. CDR1 and CDR2 from the germline V gene are MNHNY and SVGAGI (reference sequence). The V and J ends lost 2 bases and 7 bases, in that order; junction bases with no gene match: 9. The CDR3 bases are TGTGCCAGCAGTTACCCACAGGGGGTCGGGGGTGAAAAACTGTTTTTT. This translates into CASSYPQGVGGEKLFF.

The chain combines TRBV18 with TRBJ1-1; D is uncertain. The CDR3 is made up of 14 amino acids. From germline, CDR1 is KGHSH and CDR2 LQKENI. Trimming removed 3 bases from V and 3 bases from J, with 11 bases in between. The CDR3 is CASSPSGRDTEAFF. DNA of the CDR3: TGTGCCAGCTCACCCTCTGGGAGGGACACTGAAGCTTTCTTT.

The chain employs TRBV27 and TRBJ2-3; D gene ambiguous. Germline CDR1 reads MNHEY; CDR2 reads SMNVEV (reference sequence). Trimming cost V 1 base and J 2 bases, with 13 bases left between them. This CDR3 has 16 amino acids. The DNA for the CDR3 is TGTGCCAGCAGTTTATGGGCCCAAATCGCCACAGATACGCAGTATTTT. Its protein is CASSLWAQIATDTQYF.

CDR3 protein: CARNRAYNSPLHF. The CDR3 DNA reads as TGTGCCAGGAACAGGGCCTATAATTCACCCCTCCACTTT. The chain links TRBV21-1 to TRBJ1-6; TRBD1 is the table's D call and was not checked against the DNA. TRBV21-1 is designated a pseudogene. The CDR3 totals 13 residues.

This clone has only one observation. This chain uses TRBV9 with TRBJ2-1, with 9 bases identical to TRBD1. The CDR3 runs to 17 residues. The junction had 11 bases not matched to a gene; V was cut back by 2 bases and J by 5 bases. Looked up from germline, CDR1 is SGDLS and CDR2 is YYNGEE. Written as DNA, the CDR3 is TGTGCCAGCAGCGTCCAAGCCGGGACAGGGCTCCACAATGAGCAGTTCTTC. Residues: CASSVQAGTGLHNEQFF.

CDR3: CASSLPGQGGNEQFF. CDR3 sequence (DNA): TGTGCCAGCAGCCTGCCGGGACAGGGTGGGAATGAGCAGTTCTTC. J is TRBJ2-1 and V is TRBV6-6; 9 positions match TRBD1. The CDR3 extends over 15 amino acids. V shed 6 bases, J shed 7 bases, and the junction held 10 bases outside the gene matches. Germline lookup yields CDR1 MNHNY and CDR2 SVGAGI (reference sequence).

V gene TRBV15 combines with J gene TRBJ1-4, with 7 nucleotides matching TRBD1. The CDR3 totals 15 residues. The J segment lost 5 bases and the V segment lost 5 bases, leaving 8 bases of the junction unmatched. Per germline, CDR1 LNHNV and CDR2 YYDKDF (reference sequence). The CDR3 loop is CATSPRTGANEKLFF. As DNA, the CDR3 is TGTGCCACCAGCCCAAGAACAGGGGCGAATGAAAAACTGTTTTTT.

This chain uses TRBV7-6 with TRBJ1-2; 8 positions match TRBD1. Germline values: CDR1 SGHVS, CDR2 FNYEAQ. There are 15 residues in the CDR3. Trimming cost V 0 bases and J 4 bases; bases outside gene matches: 4. DNA of the CDR3: TGTGCCAGCAGCTTAGCGTCGCAGGGGGCCTATGGCTACACCTTC. Its protein is CASSLASQGAYGYTF. The whole variable domain, remainder taken from reference TRBV7-6 and TRBJ1-2, is GAGVSQSPRYKVTKRGQDVALRCDPISGHVSLYWYRQALGQGPEFLTYFNYEAQQDKSGLPNDRFSAERPEGSISTLTIQRTEQRDSAMYRCASSLASQGAYGYTFGSGTRLTVV.

This clone has only one observation. The V call is TRBV18, the J call TRBJ2-7; D perhaps matches TRBD1 (5 bases). The CDR3 runs 13 residues. Germline loops: CDR1 KGHSH, CDR2 LQKENI. The V end was cut by 3 bases, the J end by 7 bases, with 13 bases between. CDR3 protein: CASSPFDSAEQYF. The CDR3 coding sequence is TGTGCCAGCTCACCCTTCGACAGTGCAGAGCAGTACTTC.

V usage is TRBV5-6 and J usage is TRBJ2-7; no definite D call. Trimming left V 0 bases short and J 1 base short, with 11 bases between. The CDR3 totals 15 residues. Germline-derived CDR1 and CDR2 are SGHDT and YYEEEE. The CDR3 nucleotides read TGTGCCAGCAGCTTGGGGCCCCGGCGGTCCTACGAGCAGTACTTC. Its translation: CASSLGPRRSYEQYF.

The chain recombines TRBV29-1 with TRBJ2-1; D is perhaps TRBD2 (5 bases). The CDR3 covers 13 residues. V gave up 5 bases and J gave up 3 bases, with 11 bases separating them. Germline CDR1 reads SQVTM; CDR2 reads ANQGSEA. CDR3 residues: CSVSTGIYNEQFF. The CDR3 DNA sequence: TGCAGCGTTTCGACGGGAATCTACAATGAGCAGTTCTTC.

The genes are TRBV7-2 and TRBJ2-2; D gene uncertain. The CDR3 sequence is 14 residues long. V was clipped by 1 base and J by 1 base, with 4 bases between them. Germline V gene lookup returns CDR1 SGHTA and CDR2 FQGNSA. CDR3: CASSLDLNTGELFF. The DNA for the CDR3 is TGTGCCAGCAGCTTAGATCTGAACACCGGGGAGCTGTTTTTT.

This chain links TRBV18 with TRBJ1-2; D is unclear. Germline CDR1 is KGHSH and CDR2 is LQKENI. The CDR3 has 17 amino acids. V lost 3 bases to trimming and J lost 0 bases, with 17 bases between them. The CDR3 nucleotides read TGTGCCAGCTCACCGCAAACGAGCGCCGGGACTAACTATGGCTACACCTTC. It codes for CASSPQTSAGTNYGYTF. Together with reference TRBV18 and TRBJ1-2, the CDR3 gives the full variable domain: NAGVMQNPRHLVRRRGQEARLRCSPMKGHSHVYWYRQLPEEGLKFMVYLQKENIIDESGMPKERFSAEFPKEGPSILRIQQVVRGDSAAYFCASSPQTSAGTNYGYTFGSGTRLTVV.

By sample fraction, this clone is large. The V and J genes are TRBV5-6 and TRBJ2-7; D is undetermined. The CDR3 consists of 12 residues. V was clipped by 1 base and J by 7 bases, with 9 bases between them. Looked up from germline, CDR1 is SGHDT and CDR2 is YYEEEE. CDR3 amino acids: CASSLWATEQYF. CDR3 nucleotides: TGTGCCAGCAGCTTGTGGGCCACTGAGCAGTACTTC.

V usage is TRBV19 and J usage is TRBJ2-7, with D tentatively TRBD1 (5 bases). CDR1 and CDR2 from the germline V gene are LNHDA and SQIVND (reference sequence). The CDR3 consists of 13 residues. V lost 6 bases and J lost 2, with 11 bases in between. For the CDR3, the DNA is TGTGCCAGTAGCCAGAGGACACCCTACGAGCAGTACTTC. It is translated as CASSQRTPYEQYF.

The chain employs TRBV5-1 and TRBJ2-2, with a weak D call TRBD1 (7 bases). The CDR3 totals 17 residues. Trimming shortened V by 2 bases and J by 5 bases, and 19 bases separated the two germline ends. Germline-derived CDR1 and CDR2 are SGHRS and YFSETQ. CDR3 bases: TGCGCCAGCAGCTTCGATCAGGGGGGAAGGAAGACCGGGGAGCTGTTTTTT. It is translated as CASSFDQGGRKTGELFF.

This clone was seen a few times. The chain uses TRBV9 and TRBJ2-2; D unclear. CDR1 is SGDLS, CDR2 YYNGEE, per germline. V lost 3 bases and J lost 9, with 6 bases in between. The CDR3 is 11 residues long. The DNA of the CDR3 is TGTGCCAGCAGCGGGCACCGGGAGCTGTTTTTT. Protein: CASSGHRELFF.

This rearrangement joins TRBV27 to TRBJ1-2; TRBD1 matches at 11 bases. Germline loops: CDR1 MNHEY, CDR2 SMNVEV (reference sequence). Trimming removed 5 bases from V and 4 bases from J; junction bases left unmatched: 3. The CDR3 length is 14 residues. The CDR3 DNA sequence: TGTGCCAGCAGTCCGGGACAGGGGGGCTATGGCTACACCTTC. Protein: CASSPGQGGYGYTF.

The DNA for the CDR3 is TGTGCCAGCCAGCTCCGACCACCTACAGCGGTGGTCCCTAACTATGGCTACACCTTC. This encodes CASQLRPPTAVVPNYGYTF. The gene calls are TRBV2 and TRBJ1-2; D call uncertain. The germline gives CDR1 SNHLY, CDR2 FYNNEI. The V gene lost 8 bases and the J gene lost 0 bases, with 28 bases spanning the gap. CDR3 length equals 19 residues.

This chain links TRBV19 with TRBJ2-7; 9 bases map to TRBD1. Looked up from germline, CDR1 is LNHDA and CDR2 is SQIVND (reference sequence). With 5 bases clipped from V and 6 bases from J, the junction kept 5 bases outside the gene matches. This CDR3 has 13 amino acids. CDR3 loop: CASSPQTGGEQYF. The CDR3, as DNA: TGTGCCAGTAGTCCTCAGACAGGGGGCGAGCAGTACTTC. Based on the CDR3 plus reference TRBV19 and TRBJ2-7, the full variable domain is DGGITQSPKYLFRKEGQNVTLSCEQNLNHDAMYWYRQDPGQGLRLIYYSQIVNDFQKGDIAEGYSVSREKKESFPLTVTSAQKNPTAFYLCASSPQTGGEQYFGPGTRLTVT.

The chain couples TRBV7-9 to TRBJ1-2; D gene uncertain. Germline V gene sequence: CDR1 SEHNR, CDR2 FQNEAQ (reference sequence). The CDR3 totals 13 residues. V was pared by 5 bases and J by 5 bases, with 12 bases between. CDR3 region: CASSPREAYGYTF. The CDR3 DNA reads TGTGCCAGCAGCCCCCGGGAGGCGTATGGCTACACCTTC.

This chain joins TRBV9 and TRBJ2-1, with 7 bases matching TRBD2. V gave up 7 bases and J gave up 1 base; unmatched junction bases: 8. The CDR3 length is 15 residues. Germline V gene data show CDR1 as SGDLS and CDR2 as YYNGEE. The CDR3 sequence: CASSVAGISYNEQFF. The CDR3 DNA reads TGTGCCAGCTCAGTAGCGGGCATATCCTACAATGAGCAGTTCTTC.

This rearrangement joins TRBV5-4 to TRBJ1-4; D not certain. V was clipped by 0 bases and J by 8 bases, with 11 bases between them. The germline gives CDR1 SGHNT, CDR2 YYREEE (reference sequence). The CDR3 length is 14 residues. The CDR3 loop reads CASSLGQAQEKLFF. The CDR3 coding sequence is TGTGCCAGCAGCTTGGGGCAGGCTCAGGAAAAACTGTTTTTT.